A selection of T cell receptor beta chains follows, all from one sample in a study of cytomegalovirus exposure and HLA in healthy donors. Some clones are missing from TCRdb's copy, which holds only in-frame ones; the method was immunoSEQ multiplex PCR. This table holds hundreds of thousands of clones, around 80% found once. Input material: PBMCs. These TCRs come from a man between 18 and 35 years old in good health and CMV-seronegative. The CDR3 runs from the conserved cysteine through the conserved F or W. A D gene is named only where the DNA matches it firmly. The listing skips clone size in some rows; elsewhere it reads once, few, many or a size class.

CDR3nt: TGTGCCAGCAGGTTATACGAGCAGTACTTC
CDR3aa: CASRLYEQYF
v_gene: TRBV6-1
abundance: -
j_gene: TRBJ2-7
d_gene: -

CDR3nt: TGTGCCAGTAGTGAAACAGGGGGGATTGTCGCTTTCTTT
CDR3aa: CASSETGGIVAFF
v_gene: TRBV19
abundance: -
j_gene: TRBJ1-1
d_gene: TRBD1

CDR3nt: TGTGCCAGCACCCCCGGTTTCTCTGGGGCCAACGTCCTGACTTTC
CDR3aa: CASTPGFSGANVLTF
v_gene: TRBV28
abundance: -
j_gene: TRBJ2-6
d_gene: -

CDR3nt: TGTGCCAGCAAGGGGACAGGGACACTCTACGAGCAGTACTTC
CDR3aa: CASKGTGTLYEQYF
v_gene: TRBV7-8
abundance: -
j_gene: TRBJ2-7
d_gene: TRBD1

CDR3nt: TGTGCCAGCAGCTTACGACTAGTCTCTCAAGAGACCCAGTACTTC
CDR3aa: CASSLRLVSQETQYF
v_gene: TRBV7-8
abundance: few
j_gene: TRBJ2-5
d_gene: -

CDR3nt: TGTGCCAGCAGTCCCACCCTCGGGACAGGGGGATTAGTACACTCCTACGAGCAGTACTTC
CDR3aa: CASSPTLGTGGLVHSYEQYF
v_gene: TRBV28
abundance: few
j_gene: TRBJ2-7
d_gene: TRBD1

CDR3nt: TGCGCCAGCAGCTCGGGACTAGCGGGAGGCGAGCAGTACTTC
CDR3aa: CASSSGLAGGEQYF
v_gene: TRBV5-1
abundance: few
j_gene: TRBJ2-7
d_gene: TRBD2

CDR3nt: TGTGCCAGCAGTTTTCAGGGAGGTTCTGGAAACACCATATATTTT
CDR3aa: CASSFQGGSGNTIYF
v_gene: TRBV6-5
abundance: -
j_gene: TRBJ1-3
d_gene: -

CDR3nt: TGTGCCAGCAGTTTAGGACTAGCGGGACCCCATACGCAGTATTTT
CDR3aa: CASSLGLAGPHTQYF
v_gene: TRBV28
abundance: -
j_gene: TRBJ2-3
d_gene: TRBD2

CDR3nt: TGTGCCAGCAGGGGGGGGACATCCCTTGAAGCTTTCTTT
CDR3aa: CASRGGTSLEAFF
v_gene: TRBV2
abundance: -
j_gene: TRBJ1-1
d_gene: -

CDR3nt: TGTGCCTGGAACGTCCCCCAAGGACAGACCTCTGGAAACACCATATATTTT
CDR3aa: CAWNVPQGQTSGNTIYF
v_gene: TRBV30
abundance: -
j_gene: TRBJ1-3
d_gene: -

CDR3nt: TGTGCCAGCAGTGAAGCTTGGCTAGCGCGCTACGAGCAGTACTTC
CDR3aa: CASSEAWLARYEQYF
v_gene: TRBV6-1
abundance: -
j_gene: TRBJ2-7
d_gene: -

CDR3nt: TGTGCCAGCAGCGGTAGACTAGCGGGGGACAATGAGCAGTTCTTC
CDR3aa: CASSGRLAGDNEQFF
v_gene: TRBV11-3
abundance: few
j_gene: TRBJ2-1
d_gene: TRBD2

CDR3nt: TGTGCCTGGAGTAGCGGATTCTCTGGAAACACCATATATTTT
CDR3aa: CAWSSGFSGNTIYF
v_gene: TRBV30
abundance: -
j_gene: TRBJ1-3
d_gene: -

CDR3nt: TGCAGCGTTAGGGGTCCTGGGGCCAACGTCCTGACTTTC
CDR3aa: CSVRGPGANVLTF
v_gene: TRBV29-1
abundance: -
j_gene: TRBJ2-6
d_gene: -

CDR3nt: TGTGCCAGCAGTGGGACTAGCGGGGCCTACAATGAGCAGTTCTTC
CDR3aa: CASSGTSGAYNEQFF
v_gene: TRBV2
abundance: once
j_gene: TRBJ2-1
d_gene: TRBD2

CDR3nt: TGTGCCAGCAGCGCTCCTCTCCTAGCGGGAGTCATCGATACGCAGTATTTT
CDR3aa: CASSAPLLAGVIDTQYF
v_gene: TRBV9
abundance: -
j_gene: TRBJ2-3
d_gene: TRBD2

CDR3nt: TGCGCCAGCAGAGCTAGCGGGAATACAGATACGCAGTATTTT
CDR3aa: CASRASGNTDTQYF
v_gene: TRBV4-1
abundance: -
j_gene: TRBJ2-3
d_gene: TRBD2

CDR3nt: TGTGCCTGGAGTGAAGTAGAGAATCAGCCCCAGCATTTT
CDR3aa: CAWSEVENQPQHF
v_gene: TRBV30
abundance: -
j_gene: TRBJ1-5
d_gene: -

CDR3nt: TGTGCCTGGAGGAACTACCGGACTAGCGGGAGCACAGATACGCAGTATTTT
CDR3aa: CAWRNYRTSGSTDTQYF
v_gene: TRBV30
abundance: -
j_gene: TRBJ2-3
d_gene: TRBD2

CDR3nt: TGCAGCGTTGATGGGGGGAAGGGTGAAAAACTGTTTTTT
CDR3aa: CSVDGGKGEKLFF
v_gene: TRBV29-1
abundance: -
j_gene: TRBJ1-4
d_gene: -

CDR3nt: TGTGCCAGCAGTTTATCGGACAGGGGGGGTACTGAAGCTTTCTTT
CDR3aa: CASSLSDRGGTEAFF
v_gene: TRBV28
abundance: -
j_gene: TRBJ1-1
d_gene: TRBD1

CDR3nt: TGTGCCAGCAGTACCACCGGGACTAGCGGCCCCTACGAGCAGTACTTC
CDR3aa: CASSTTGTSGPYEQYF
v_gene: TRBV27
abundance: few
j_gene: TRBJ2-7
d_gene: TRBD2

CDR3nt: TGTGCCAGCAGGGACAGGGAAAATCAGCCCCAGCATTTT
CDR3aa: CASRDRENQPQHF
v_gene: TRBV2
abundance: -
j_gene: TRBJ1-5
d_gene: TRBD1

CDR3nt: TGTGCCAGCAGTTTAGGGACTAGCGGGGAGCAGTACTTC
CDR3aa: CASSLGTSGEQYF
v_gene: TRBV27
abundance: -
j_gene: TRBJ2-7
d_gene: TRBD2

CDR3nt: TGTGCCAGCGACCGGGACTTTGCCACAGATACGCAGTATTTT
CDR3aa: CASDRDFATDTQYF
v_gene: TRBV11-2
abundance: -
j_gene: TRBJ2-3
d_gene: -